The following is a TCR beta chain sequence with its context. Its antigen is as yet unknown. This sample is part of a study of cytomegalovirus exposure and HLA in healthy donors. Clones were read by immunoSEQ multiplex PCR, and TCRdb kept only the in-frame ones, dropping some. This table has about 84,000 clones, roughly 91% appearing once. The CDR3 is 14 amino acids. CDR1 is MNHEY and CDR2 is SMNVEV in the germline V gene (reference sequence). Points from the study as a whole: It was confirmed in vitro that a few of the CMV-associated chains were specific for CMV antigens.

The sequence was collected from a man younger than 40 in good health and CMV-seronegative. This chain connects TRBV27 to TRBJ2-7, with TRBD1 as a possible D gene (5 bases). The material sequenced was PBMCs. DNA for the CDR3: TGTGCTTCAGGGCGAGATGGGTTGAGGTACGAGCAGTACTTC. The encoded protein is CASGRDGLRYEQYF.